The next 25 T cell receptor beta chains were all read from a single sample in a study of human T cells and chemical hapten exposure. This sample's time point: patch test 1, 2 weeks after DPC sensitization. Treatment of the sample: therapeutic diphenylcyclopropenone sensitization with weekly scalp DPC. TCRdb processed the RACE reads anew with MiXCR; each CDR3 protein has one entry. The repertoire holds around 110,000 distinct CDR3 sequences, with about an eighth as singletons. Sequences were derived from whole blood, sampled in connection with sensitization to the hapten diphenylcyclopropenone (DPC). The origin of the receptors is a woman aged 45-65 years with alopecia areata. Some clones in this sample may be carry-over from other donors' samples.

This clonotype showed up many times. The chain uses TRBV5-1 and TRBJ2-3; D unclear. The CDR3 consists of 11 residues. Germline V lookup: CDR1 SGHRS, CDR2 YFSETQ. V lost 7 bases to trimming and J lost 3 bases, with 6 bases between them. The CDR3 is CASAATDTQYF. CDR3 sequence (DNA): TGCGCCAGCGCCGCTACAGATACGCAGTATTTT. Filled out from reference TRBV5-1 and TRBJ2-3, the complete variable domain reads KAGVTQTPRYLIKTRGQQVTLSCSPISGHRSVSWYQQTPGQGLQFLFEYFSETQRNKGNFPGRFSGRQFSNSRSEMNVSTLELGDSALYLCASAATDTQYFGPGTRLTVL.

In this sample, this clonotype turned up many times. This chain links TRBV6-6 with TRBJ1-5; no reliable D call. V was cut by 4 bases and J by 0 bases, with 13 bases left in between. This CDR3 has 16 amino acids. Germline V CDR1 and CDR2: MNHNY, SVGAGI (reference sequence). The DNA for the CDR3 is TGTGCCAGCAGTTTCTCATCTCGGCCTAGCAATCAGCCCCAGCATTTT. As protein: CASSFSSRPSNQPQHF.

This clonotype was observed at least ten times. The chain has TRBV11-2 and TRBJ1-3; D is possibly TRBD1 (5 bases). The CDR3 length is 13 residues. Trimming stripped 1 base from V and 4 bases from J, with 5 bases between. The V gene's germline CDR1 is SGHAT and CDR2 FQNNGV. CDR3 nucleotide sequence: TGTGCCAGCAGCTTAGGACAGGGAAACACCATATATTTT. Its translation: CASSLGQGNTIYF.

The CDR3 spells CASSPNWTPRANVLTF. CDR3 bases: TGTGCCAGCAGCCCAAACTGGACCCCCAGGGCCAACGTCCTGACTTTC. The gene calls are TRBV13 and TRBJ2-6; D uncertain. Trimming shortened V by 5 bases and J by 5 bases, and 16 bases separated the two germline ends. CDR3 length: 16 amino acids. From germline, CDR1 is PRHDT and CDR2 FYEKMQ (reference sequence).

This clonotype was picked up many times. The chain joins TRBV29-1 to TRBJ2-2; TRBD2 matches at 12 bases. Germline values: CDR1 SQVTM, CDR2 ANQGSEA. This CDR3 spans 14 amino acids. V lost 7 bases, J lost 4 bases, and 4 bases stayed unmatched. The CDR3 protein is CSAETSGGTGELFF. CDR3 coding DNA: TGCAGCGCCGAGACTAGCGGGGGCACCGGGGAGCTGTTTTTT.

This clonotype was counted many times. The rearrangement uses TRBV18 and TRBJ2-3; 9 nucleotides line up with TRBD2. The CDR3 covers 15 residues. Per germline, CDR1 KGHSH and CDR2 LQKENI. J was trimmed by 5 bases and V by 3 bases; bases with no gene match: 6. The CDR3 loop reads CASSPGLASRDTQYF. CDR3 coding DNA: TGTGCCAGCTCACCCGGACTAGCGAGTCGAGATACGCAGTATTTT.

V gene TRBV9 combines with J gene TRBJ2-1, with a tentative D call TRBD2 (5 bases). The length of the CDR3 is 13 residues. Germline V gives CDR1 SGDLS, CDR2 YYNGEE. V lost 2 bases and J lost 6, with 9 bases in between. The CDR3: CASSVGVANEQFF. For the CDR3, the DNA is TGTGCCAGCAGCGTGGGAGTCGCCAATGAGCAGTTCTTC.

The rearrangement links TRBV7-2 to TRBJ2-5, with D perhaps TRBD1 (5 bases). Trimming removed 3 bases at V and 1 base at J, with 9 bases between. CDR1 SGHTA and CDR2 FQGNSA come from the germline V gene. The CDR3 spans 14 residues. In DNA, the CDR3 is TGTGCCAGCAGCTTTCAGGGAACCCAAGAGACCCAGTACTTC. This encodes CASSFQGTQETQYF.

This clonotype was recorded a few times. This chain connects TRBV7-9 to TRBJ1-3; TRBD1 might be the D (5 bases). Germline V gives CDR1 SEHNR, CDR2 FQNEAQ (reference sequence). This CDR3 comprises 14 residues. V was trimmed by 3 bases and J by 6 bases, leaving 12 bases between them. CDR3 residues: CASSFRDRTNTIYF. The CDR3 DNA reads TGTGCCAGCAGCTTCCGGGACCGAACAAACACCATATATTTT.

This clonotype was counted at least ten times. This chain uses TRBV11-2 with TRBJ2-3; 8 bases are shared with TRBD2. Trimming at V came to 5 bases and at J to 7 bases, leaving 11 bases not matched to a gene. Germline-derived CDR1 and CDR2 are SGHAT and FQNNGV. The CDR3 covers 15 residues. In nucleotides, the CDR3 is TGTGCCAGCAGCGTCGAACTAGCGGTGGAACATACGCAGTATTTT. Amino acids: CASSVELAVEHTQYF.

This clonotype has ten or more counts. The chain recombines TRBV6-5 with TRBJ2-5; 13 bases are a match to TRBD2. Losses at the gene ends were 9 bases for V and 1 base for J; bases not matched to a gene: 2. Germline CDR1 and CDR2: MNHEY and SVGAGI. The CDR3 length is 14 residues. CDR3 loop: CASRTSGGQETQYF. The CDR3 nucleotides read TGTGCCAGTCGGACTAGCGGGGGCCAAGAGACCCAGTACTTC.

This clonotype was detected ten times or more. The chain couples TRBV4-3 to TRBJ2-2; D tentatively fits TRBD1 or TRBD2 (5 bases each). The ends were cut back, 3 bases at V and 0 bases at J, with 11 bases in the middle. The CDR3 totals 16 residues. Germline V gene sequence: CDR1 LGHNA, CDR2 YSLEER. Here the CDR3 DNA reads TGCGCCAGCAGCCAGTCCGGGACCCCGAACACCGGGGAGCTGTTTTTT. Its translation is CASSQSGTPNTGELFF.

V and J are TRBV28 and TRBJ1-1; D not certain. The germline V and J ends were trimmed by 3 bases and 3 bases, with 11 bases remaining between them. The CDR3 covers 14 residues. The germline CDR1 and CDR2 sequences are MDHEN and SYDVKM. The CDR3 spells CASSLWALDTEAFF. The CDR3 DNA reads TGTGCCAGCAGTTTGTGGGCTTTGGACACTGAAGCTTTCTTT.

This clonotype has ten or more counts. CDR3 sequence (DNA): TGTGCCAGCAGCTTGGATACTAGCGCCCCACACAATGAGCAGTTCTTC. This encodes CASSLDTSAPHNEQFF. V and J are TRBV7-8 and TRBJ2-1; 7 positions agree with TRBD2. CDR1 SGHVS and CDR2 FQNEAQ come from the germline V gene. Unmatched junction bases numbered 10, after V lost 3 bases and J lost 5 bases. This CDR3 region has 16 residues.

This sequence joins TRBV4-3 and TRBJ2-7; tentative D call: TRBD2 (7 bases). V lost 4 bases, J lost 3 bases, and 25 bases lay in between. Germline CDR1 reads LGHNA; CDR2 reads YSLEER. This CDR3 has 18 residues. The CDR3 reads CASSLSTAGDRYIYEQYF. CDR3 bases: TGCGCCAGCAGCCTTTCAACCGCGGGAGACAGGTATATCTACGAGCAGTACTTC.

The V call is TRBV18, the J call TRBJ1-6, with D hard to call. V lost 2 bases and J 7 bases, leaving 6 bases between the germline ends. The length of the CDR3 is 13 residues. Germline CDR1 reads KGHSH; CDR2 reads LQKENI. The CDR3 sequence is CASSPLPNSPLHF. The CDR3 coding sequence is TGTGCCAGCTCACCATTACCAAATTCACCCCTCCACTTT.

At least ten counts were recorded for this clonotype. The chain has TRBV24-1 and TRBJ2-2, with TRBD1 as a possible D gene (6 bases). Trimming took off 4 bases at V and 0 bases at J, with 14 bases between the two ends. The CDR3 totals 17 residues. The germline gives CDR1 KGHDR, CDR2 SFDVKD. In nucleotides, the CDR3 is TGTGCCACCAGTGACGAGAGGACAGCTACGAACACCGGGGAGCTGTTTTTT. Its protein product is CATSDERTATNTGELFF.

The chain employs TRBV6-1 and TRBJ1-1; no clear D gene. Germline V gene data show CDR1 as MNHNS and CDR2 as SASEGT. CDR3 size: 11 residues. V lost 1 base to trimming and J lost 12 bases, with 9 bases between them. The CDR3 region has the DNA TGTGCCAGCAGTGAAGTACAAGGGACTTTCTTT. This codes for CASSEVQGTFF.

This clonotype appeared many times. The J gene is TRBJ1-2, the V gene TRBV29-1; no firm D call. The CDR3 consists of 12 residues. The V gene's germline CDR1 is SQVTM and CDR2 ANQGSEA. V was trimmed by 3 bases and J by 2 bases, leaving 7 bases between them. The CDR3 DNA follows: TGCAGCGTTGACTGGGAAAACTATGGCTACACCTTC. Translation: CSVDWENYGYTF. Combining the CDR3 with reference TRBV29-1 and TRBJ1-2 gives the whole variable domain SAVISQKPSRDICQRGTSLTIQCQVDSQVTMMFWYRQQPGQSLTLIATANQGSEATYESGFVIDKFPISRPNLTFSTLTVSNMSPEDSSIYLCSVDWENYGYTFGSGTRLTVV.

The J gene is TRBJ2-2, the V gene TRBV12-3 or TRBV12-4; D unresolved. The V end lost 3 bases, the J end lost 6 bases, and 8 bases lay between the germline ends. This CDR3 has 13 residues. Here the CDR3 DNA reads TGTGCCAGCAGTTTCCAGGCCGCCGGGGAGCTGTTTTTT. Translation gives CASSFQAAGELFF.

The V call is TRBV28, the J call TRBJ2-7; 11 positions match TRBD1. The V and J ends lost 8 bases and 0 bases, in that order; junction bases with no gene match: 15. The CDR3 length is 18 residues. Germline assignment: CDR1 MDHEN and CDR2 SYDVKM. For the CDR3, the DNA is TGTGCCAGCGGACAGGGGGCTAGCGAGCTAATAAGCTCCTACGAGCAGTACTTC. This translates into CASGQGASELISSYEQYF.

The V gene is TRBV25-1, the J gene TRBJ2-7; D is ambiguous. This CDR3 region has 14 residues. Germline V lookup: CDR1 MGHDK, CDR2 SYGVNS. V dropped 0 bases and J dropped 1 base, with 7 bases sitting between them. The CDR3 nucleotides read TGTGCCAGCAGTGAATATAAAGGTTCCTACGAGCAGTACTTC. Residues: CASSEYKGSYEQYF.

This clonotype was seen repeatedly, ten times or more. The chain has TRBV9 and TRBJ2-7; 10 bases match TRBD1. V was pared by 4 bases and J by 5 bases, with 9 bases of the junction left unmatched. Germline CDR1 is SGDLS and CDR2 is YYNGEE. The CDR3 loop spans 15 amino acids. CDR3 sequence reads: CASSTGDRGLDEQYF. The CDR3 DNA is TGTGCCAGCAGCACAGGGGACAGGGGACTCGACGAGCAGTACTTC. Variable domain in full (rest from reference TRBV9 and TRBJ2-7): DSGVTQTPKHLITATGQRVTLRCSPRSGDLSVYWYQQSLDQGLQFLIQYYNGEERAKGNILERFSAQQFPDLHSELNLSSLELGDSALYFCASSTGDRGLDEQYFGPGTRLTVT.

This clonotype was recorded many times. The chain combines TRBV11-3 with TRBJ2-1, with a weak D call TRBD2 (5 bases). Per the germline V gene, CDR1 is SGHNT and CDR2 is YENEEA. The CDR3 runs to 14 residues. Trimming cost V 2 bases and J 10 bases, with 15 bases left between them. The CDR3 here is CASSLQRTTSEQFF. DNA for the CDR3: TGTGCCAGCAGCTTACAGCGGACCACCAGCGAGCAGTTCTTC.

The V and J genes are TRBV4-1 and TRBJ2-3; D ambiguous. CDR1 and CDR2 (germline): MGHRA, YSYEKL. Deletions cut 0 bases from V and 3 bases from J, with 4 bases between. CDR3 size: 13 residues. Written as DNA, the CDR3 is TGCGCCAGCAGCCAAGACTGGACAGATACGCAGTATTTT. Protein sequence: CASSQDWTDTQYF.